Given below is one T cell receptor beta chain in context. Its antigen remains unknown. The sample is drawn from a study of blood T cells in healthy people across ages. Study-wide results and caveats: Getting older went along with TCR beta diversity per million T cells dropping roughly linearly.

This CDR3 has 15 residues. Germline V lookup: CDR1 GTSNPN, CDR2 SVGIG (reference sequence). Trimming removed 1 base at V and 0 bases at J, with 10 bases between. Alongside a J-beta primer mix, a sample-barcoded 5' primer served in a second PCR lasting about 7 to 11 cycles. TCRdb independently ran MiXCR on the 5' RACE reads; one entry per CDR3 protein. The profile shows just under 900,000 distinct CDR3 sequences, under 35% of them singletons. The clonotype comes from a woman of 80 years or more in good health. J is TRBJ2-1 and V is TRBV30; no clear D gene. Specimen: blood. CDR3 sequence reads: CAWSDLGRSYNEQFF. The CDR3 region has the DNA TGTGCCTGGAGTGACTTGGGTCGCTCCTACAATGAGCAGTTCTTC.